These T cell receptor beta chains were read from a single sample in a study of blood T cell repertoires in COVID-19. Here immunoSEQ multiplex PCR was the method, and the copy in TCRdb shows in-frame clones only, minus some. The data hold 300,000 to 400,000 clones, with roughly 90% observed a single time. Material: PBMCs or T cells enriched from blood (not recorded which). The receptors shown here come from a woman aged 25 to 39 with acute COVID-19. CDR3s include the opening cysteine and the closing phenylalanine or tryptophan. The size of a clone is reported for some rows only, either as once, few or many, or as a class for expanded clones.

TRBJ2-3 . 14 TRBV7-2 CASSWNSRPDTQYF
TRBJ1-5 . 16 TRBV13 CASSRGRTGGNQPQHF
TRBJ2-1 . 16 TRBV4-3 CASSQAGTGGNFEQFF
TRBJ2-7 . 13 TRBV19 CASSISSSGEQYF
TRBJ2-1 . 10 TRBV12-5 CASGLAEALF
TRBJ1-2 . 14 TRBV5-1 CASSLATGTDGYTF
TRBJ1-2 . 14 TRBV12-5 CASGLTGRNYGYTF
TRBJ2-2 few 15 TRBV5-1 CASSLDRGRTGELFF
TRBJ2-7 . 16 TRBV6-5 CASSYWRSGEVHEQYF
TRBJ1-1 . 14 TRBV2 CASSEGRMNTEAFF
TRBJ1-1 . 12 TRBV2 CASSDNKPWAFF
TRBJ2-4 . 16 TRBV7-9 CASSRYMGHSENIQYF
TRBJ1-3 . 18 TRBV7-9 CASSRLTQGAASGNTIYF
TRBJ1-2 . 11 TRBV2 CASSPKNGYTF
TRBJ2-1 . 15 TRBV7-2 CASSPPGLARNEQFF
TRBJ1-2 . 19 TRBV24-1 CATSDAQGAGLFTNYGYTF
TRBJ2-7 . 16 TRBV3-1/TRBV3-2 CASSQDGLAGVGEQYF
TRBJ1-2 . 15 TRBV3-1/TRBV3-2 CASSSPNGGRYGYTF
TRBJ2-1 . 13 TRBV12-5 CASGSGQANEQFF
TRBJ1-6 . 15 TRBV5-6 CASSLGQGLNSPLHF
TRBJ1-2 . 14 TRBV19 CASSIQGEVMGYTF
TRBJ1-6 . 14 TRBV12-5 CASGLGPGNSPLHF
TRBJ2-1 . 16 TRBV24-1 CATSDSARRGDNEQFF
TRBJ1-3 . 16 TRBV5-1 CASSLNGRGSGNTIYF
TRBJ1-5 . 15 TRBV7-2 CASSSQGASNQPQHF
TRBJ2-7 . 15 TRBV5-1 CASSSGTGGHYEQYF
TRBJ1-2 . 13 TRBV13 CASSLGGLGGYTF
TRBJ2-2 . 15 TRBV19 CASESVGGSTGELFF
TRBJ2-7 . 11 TRBV2 CASTGVYEQYF
TRBJ2-3 . 17 TRBV7-3 CASSAYTPSVLANTQYF
TRBJ2-3 . 14 TRBV6-5 CASSTGTDTDTQYF
TRBJ1-3 . 15 TRBV5-1 CASSGGTAFGNTIYF
TRBJ2-7 . 13 TRBV29-1 CSVVSRGTYEQYF
TRBJ1-3 . 12 TRBV29-1 CSVGQGVDTIYF
TRBJ2-2 . 17 TRBV7-6 CASSLGPDRVNTGELFF
TRBJ2-5 . 19 TRBV5-6 CASSPDHTGQGTRGETQYF
TRBJ2-3 . 15 TRBV7-8 CASSLPGRGTIAQYF
TRBJ2-7 . 14 TRBV6-4 CASSEGPWSNEQYF
TRBJ2-7 . 15 TRBV5-1 CASSWTSGGTYEQYF
TRBJ2-5 . 15 TRBV4-1 CASRKKWGGPETQYF
TRBJ2-5 . 15 TRBV7-6 CASSSLAGQRETQYF
TRBJ2-3 . 16 TRBV5-1 CASSLDSGGSTDTQYF
TRBJ2-2 . 14 TRBV24-1 CATSLTRGTGELFF
TRBJ2-2 once 16 TRBV7-9 CASSLLRALNTGELFF
TRBJ2-2 . 15 TRBV7-2 CASSQGLAGLGELFF
TRBJ1-1 . 11 TRBV29-1 CSVGTGGEAFF
TRBJ2-1 . 13 TRBV12-3/TRBV12-4 CASTRTRGDEQFF
TRBJ1-2 . 14 TRBV24-1 CATSDLLLNYGYTF
TRBJ2-7 . 11 TRBV28 CASGRRYEQYF
TRBJ1-6 . 16 TRBV7-9 CASSSPTGALNSPLHF
TRBJ1-2 . 12 TRBV24-1 CATRGDNYGYTF